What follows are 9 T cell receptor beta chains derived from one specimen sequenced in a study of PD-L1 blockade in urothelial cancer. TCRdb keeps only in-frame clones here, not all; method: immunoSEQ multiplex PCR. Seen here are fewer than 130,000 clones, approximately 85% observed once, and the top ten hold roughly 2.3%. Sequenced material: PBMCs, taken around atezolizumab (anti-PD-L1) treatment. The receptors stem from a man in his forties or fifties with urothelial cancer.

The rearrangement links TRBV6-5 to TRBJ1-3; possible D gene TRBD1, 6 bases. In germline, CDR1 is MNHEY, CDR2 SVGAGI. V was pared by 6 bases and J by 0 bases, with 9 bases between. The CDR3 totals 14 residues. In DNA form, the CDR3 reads TGTGCCAGCAGGGGGGCGGGCTCTGGAAACACCATATATTTT. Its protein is CASRGAGSGNTIYF.

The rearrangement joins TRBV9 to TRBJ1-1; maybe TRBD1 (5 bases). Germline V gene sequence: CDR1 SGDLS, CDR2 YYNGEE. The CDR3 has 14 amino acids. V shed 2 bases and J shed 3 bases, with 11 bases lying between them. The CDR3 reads CASSVGPGDTEAFF. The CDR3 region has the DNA TGTGCCAGCAGCGTTGGTCCGGGGGACACTGAAGCTTTCTTT.

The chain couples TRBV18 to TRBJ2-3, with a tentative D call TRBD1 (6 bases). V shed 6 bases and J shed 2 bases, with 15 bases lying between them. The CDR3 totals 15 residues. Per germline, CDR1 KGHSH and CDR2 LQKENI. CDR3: CASSLQGGDTDTQYF. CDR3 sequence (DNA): TGTGCCAGCTCCCTACAGGGTGGGGACACAGATACGCAGTATTTT.

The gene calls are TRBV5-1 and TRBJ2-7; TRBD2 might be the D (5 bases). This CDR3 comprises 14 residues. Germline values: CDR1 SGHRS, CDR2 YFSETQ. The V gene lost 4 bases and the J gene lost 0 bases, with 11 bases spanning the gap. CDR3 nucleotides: TGCGCCAGCAGCGCAGCCGGGAACTCCTACGAGCAGTACTTC. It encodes CASSAAGNSYEQYF.

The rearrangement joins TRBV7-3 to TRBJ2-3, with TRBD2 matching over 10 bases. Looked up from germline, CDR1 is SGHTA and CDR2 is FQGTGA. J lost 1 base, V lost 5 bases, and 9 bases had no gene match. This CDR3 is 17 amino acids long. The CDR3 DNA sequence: TGTGCCAGCAGCCCCCGCCTAGCGGGAGTCGGCACAGATACGCAGTATTTT. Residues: CASSPRLAGVGTDTQYF.

The CDR3 reads CSVSRRGSYTF. In DNA, the CDR3 is TGCAGCGTTTCGAGAAGGGGAAGCTACACCTTC. The chain links TRBV29-1 to TRBJ1-2; possibly TRBD1 for D (5 bases). Germline V gene sequence: CDR1 SQVTM, CDR2 ANQGSEA. This CDR3 region has 11 residues. Trimming took 5 bases from V and 9 from J, leaving 13 bases between them.

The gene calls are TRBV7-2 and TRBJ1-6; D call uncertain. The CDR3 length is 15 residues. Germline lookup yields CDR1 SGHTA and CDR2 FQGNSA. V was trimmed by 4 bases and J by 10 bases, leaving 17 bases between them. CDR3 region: CASSSSGNWGSPLHF. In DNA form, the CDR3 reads TGTGCCAGCAGCTCGTCGGGAAACTGGGGATCACCCCTCCACTTT. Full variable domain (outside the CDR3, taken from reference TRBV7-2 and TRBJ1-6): GAGVSQSPSNKVTEKGKDVELRCDPISGHTALYWYRQSLGQGLEFLIYFQGNSAPDKSGLPSDRFSAERTGGSVSTLTIQRTQQEDSAVYLCASSSSGNWGSPLHFGNGTRLTVT.

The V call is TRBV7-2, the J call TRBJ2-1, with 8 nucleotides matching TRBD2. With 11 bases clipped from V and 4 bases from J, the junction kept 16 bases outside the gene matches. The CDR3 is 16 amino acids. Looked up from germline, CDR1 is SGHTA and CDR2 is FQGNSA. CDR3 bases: TGTGCCGTCTTGCGCTGGCGGGAGGAACAATACAATGAGCAGTTCTTC. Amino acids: CAVLRWREEQYNEQFF.

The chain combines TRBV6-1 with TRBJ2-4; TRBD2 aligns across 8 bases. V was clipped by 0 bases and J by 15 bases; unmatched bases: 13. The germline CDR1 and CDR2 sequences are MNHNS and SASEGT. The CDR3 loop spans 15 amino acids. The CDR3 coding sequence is TGTGCCAGCAGTGAAGCAGCCGGGACTAGAAGTTTGGGGTACTTC. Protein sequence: CASSEAAGTRSLGYF.